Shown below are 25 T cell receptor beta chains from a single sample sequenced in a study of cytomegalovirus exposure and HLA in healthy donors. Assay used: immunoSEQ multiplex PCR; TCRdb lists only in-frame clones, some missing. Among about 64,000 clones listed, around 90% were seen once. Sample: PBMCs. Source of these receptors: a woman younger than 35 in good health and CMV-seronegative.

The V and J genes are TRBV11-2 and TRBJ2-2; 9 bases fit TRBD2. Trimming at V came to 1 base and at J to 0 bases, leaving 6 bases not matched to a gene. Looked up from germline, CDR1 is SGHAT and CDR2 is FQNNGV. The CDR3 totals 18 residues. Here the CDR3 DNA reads TGTGCCAGCAGCTTAGTAGCGGGGGACAAAGCGAACACCGGGGAGCTGTTTTTT. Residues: CASSLVAGDKANTGELFF.

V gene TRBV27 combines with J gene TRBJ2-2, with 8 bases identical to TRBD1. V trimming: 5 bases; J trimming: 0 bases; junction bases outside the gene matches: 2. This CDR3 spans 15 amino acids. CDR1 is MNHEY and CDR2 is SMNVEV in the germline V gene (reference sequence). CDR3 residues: CASSGQGPNTGELFF. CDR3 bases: TGTGCCAGCAGTGGACAGGGACCGAACACCGGGGAGCTGTTTTTT.

CDR3 protein: CASSPRPTGSSGANVLTF. DNA of the CDR3: TGTGCCAGCAGCCCCCGCCCAACAGGTTCCTCTGGGGCCAACGTCCTGACTTTC. The V gene is TRBV7-2, the J gene TRBJ2-6; TRBD1 is a possible D gene (5 bases). The V gene's germline CDR1 is SGHTA and CDR2 FQGNSA. This CDR3 has 18 residues. With 5 bases removed from V and 0 bases from J, the gap between germline ends came to 17 bases. Variable domain in full (rest from reference TRBV7-2 and TRBJ2-6): GAGVSQSPSNKVTEKGKDVELRCDPISGHTALYWYRQSLGQGLEFLIYFQGNSAPDKSGLPSDRFSAERTGGSVSTLTIQRTQQEDSAVYLCASSPRPTGSSGANVLTFGAGSRLTVL.

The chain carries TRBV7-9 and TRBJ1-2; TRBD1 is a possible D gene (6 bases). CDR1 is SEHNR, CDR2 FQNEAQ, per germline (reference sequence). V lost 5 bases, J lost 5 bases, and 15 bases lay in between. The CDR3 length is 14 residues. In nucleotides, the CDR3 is TGTGCCAGCAGCGTCGAAAGGACAGCTTATGGCTACACCTTC. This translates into CASSVERTAYGYTF.

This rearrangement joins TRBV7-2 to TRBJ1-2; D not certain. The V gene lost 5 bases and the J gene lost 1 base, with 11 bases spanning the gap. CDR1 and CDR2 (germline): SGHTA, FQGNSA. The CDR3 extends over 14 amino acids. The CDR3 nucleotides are TGTGCCAGCAGCCTAGGGTACAGTAACTATGGCTACACCTTC. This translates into CASSLGYSNYGYTF.

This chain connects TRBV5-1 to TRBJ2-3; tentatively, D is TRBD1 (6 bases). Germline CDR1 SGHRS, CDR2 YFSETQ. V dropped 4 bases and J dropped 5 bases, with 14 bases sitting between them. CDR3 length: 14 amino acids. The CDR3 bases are TGCGCCAGCAGCCGGCTAGGGGGTGGAGATACGCAGTATTTT. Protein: CASSRLGGGDTQYF.

The CDR3 sequence: CASSSRGSYNEQFF. The CDR3 DNA sequence: TGTGCCAGCAGCTCGCGCGGGAGCTACAATGAGCAGTTCTTC. The gene calls are TRBV5-4 and TRBJ2-1; 7 bases agree with TRBD2. J gave up 3 bases and V 3 bases, and 3 bases lay outside the gene matches. This CDR3 region has 14 residues. From germline, CDR1 is SGHNT and CDR2 YYREEE (reference sequence).

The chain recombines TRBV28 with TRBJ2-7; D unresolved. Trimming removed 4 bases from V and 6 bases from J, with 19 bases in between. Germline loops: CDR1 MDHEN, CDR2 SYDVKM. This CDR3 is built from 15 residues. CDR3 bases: TGTGCCAGCAGTTCGGCCTCGGGTCGGCGGCTCGAGCAGTACTTC. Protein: CASSSASGRRLEQYF.

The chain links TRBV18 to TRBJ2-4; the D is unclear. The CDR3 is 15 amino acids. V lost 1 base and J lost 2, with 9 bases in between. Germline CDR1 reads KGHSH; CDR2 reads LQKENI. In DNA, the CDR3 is TGTGCCAGCTCACCACTCCGACAATCCAAAAACATTCAGTACTTC. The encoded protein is CASSPLRQSKNIQYF. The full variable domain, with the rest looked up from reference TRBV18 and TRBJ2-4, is NAGVMQNPRHLVRRRGQEARLRCSPMKGHSHVYWYRQLPEEGLKFMVYLQKENIIDESGMPKERFSAEFPKEGPSILRIQQVVRGDSAAYFCASSPLRQSKNIQYFGAGTRLSVL.

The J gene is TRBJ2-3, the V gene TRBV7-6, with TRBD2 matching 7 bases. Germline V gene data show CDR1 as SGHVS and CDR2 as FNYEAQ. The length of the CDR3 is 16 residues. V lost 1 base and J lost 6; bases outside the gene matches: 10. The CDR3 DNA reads TGTGCCAGCAGCTTAGAACCCCGGTTCGGGGGGGATACGCAGTATTTT. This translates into CASSLEPRFGGDTQYF.

The chain's CDR3 is CASSEAPHGGNIQYF. Here the CDR3 DNA reads TGTGCCAGCAGTGAAGCGCCACACGGCGGAAACATTCAGTACTTC. V usage is TRBV6-1 and J usage is TRBJ2-4; D unclear. V lost 0 bases and J lost 6, with 12 bases in between. Per the germline V gene, CDR1 is MNHNS and CDR2 is SASEGT. The CDR3 contains 15 residues.

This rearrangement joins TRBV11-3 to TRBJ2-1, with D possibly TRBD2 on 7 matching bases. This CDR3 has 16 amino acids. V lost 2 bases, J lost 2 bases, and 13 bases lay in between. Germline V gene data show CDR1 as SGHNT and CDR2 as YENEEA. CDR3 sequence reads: CASSLWAGATYNEQFF. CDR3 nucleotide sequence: TGTGCCAGCAGCTTATGGGCGGGGGCCACCTACAATGAGCAGTTCTTC.

CDR3 sequence: CASSKEGPTSGYEQYF. Here the CDR3 DNA reads TGTGCCAGTAGTAAGGAGGGCCCCACCAGTGGCTACGAGCAGTACTTC. The chain recombines TRBV19 with TRBJ2-7; TRBD2 is a possible D gene (6 bases). Trimming removed 4 bases at V and 3 bases at J, with 19 bases between. Germline CDR1 is LNHDA and CDR2 is SQIVND (reference sequence). This CDR3 contains 16 residues.

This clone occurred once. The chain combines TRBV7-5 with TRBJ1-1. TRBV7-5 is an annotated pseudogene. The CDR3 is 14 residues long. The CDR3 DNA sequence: TGTGCCAGAAGTTTAGGTCCGGGGTTCACTGAAGCTTTCTTT. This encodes CARSLGPGFTEAFF.

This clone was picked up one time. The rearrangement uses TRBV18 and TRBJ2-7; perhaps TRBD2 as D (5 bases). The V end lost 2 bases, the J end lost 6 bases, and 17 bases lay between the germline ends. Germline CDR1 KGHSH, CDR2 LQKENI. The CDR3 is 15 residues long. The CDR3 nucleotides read TGTGCCAGCTCACCAAGGGAACTCCCCGGGGTCGAGCAGTACTTC. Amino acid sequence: CASSPRELPGVEQYF.

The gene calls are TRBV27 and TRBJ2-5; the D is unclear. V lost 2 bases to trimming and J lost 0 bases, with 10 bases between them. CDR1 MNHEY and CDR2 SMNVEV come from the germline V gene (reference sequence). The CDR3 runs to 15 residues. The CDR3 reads CASSLGPTNQETQYF. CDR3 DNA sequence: TGTGCCAGCAGTTTAGGGCCCACCAACCAAGAGACCCAGTACTTC.

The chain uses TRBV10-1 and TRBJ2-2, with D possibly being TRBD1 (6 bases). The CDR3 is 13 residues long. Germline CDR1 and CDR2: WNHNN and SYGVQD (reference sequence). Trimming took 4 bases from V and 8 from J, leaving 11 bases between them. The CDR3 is CASSGDIAGELFF. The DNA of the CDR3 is TGCGCCAGCAGTGGGGACATTGCGGGGGAGCTGTTTTTT.

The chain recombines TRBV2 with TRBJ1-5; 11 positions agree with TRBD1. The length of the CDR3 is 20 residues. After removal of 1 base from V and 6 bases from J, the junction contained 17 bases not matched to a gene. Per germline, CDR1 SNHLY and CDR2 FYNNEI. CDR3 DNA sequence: TGTGCCAGCAGTGAAGGGCTATCCGGACAGGGGGCTTTTTCTGGTCAGCCCCAGCATTTT. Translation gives CASSEGLSGQGAFSGQPQHF.

CDR3 amino acids: CASSEGVTSGYEQYF. For the CDR3, the DNA is TGTGCCAGCAGTGAAGGGGTGACTAGCGGCTACGAGCAGTACTTC. The chain combines TRBV6-1 with TRBJ2-7; TRBD2 aligns across 9 bases. CDR1 is MNHNS and CDR2 is SASEGT in the germline V gene. Losses at the gene ends were 1 base for V and 3 bases for J; bases not matched to a gene: 4. This CDR3 is 15 amino acids long.

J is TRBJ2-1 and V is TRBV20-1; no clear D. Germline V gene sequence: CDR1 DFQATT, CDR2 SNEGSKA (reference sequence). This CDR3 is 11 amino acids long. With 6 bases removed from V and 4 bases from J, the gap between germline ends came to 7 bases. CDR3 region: CSARYYNEQFF. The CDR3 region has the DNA TGCAGTGCCCGCTATTACAATGAGCAGTTCTTC.

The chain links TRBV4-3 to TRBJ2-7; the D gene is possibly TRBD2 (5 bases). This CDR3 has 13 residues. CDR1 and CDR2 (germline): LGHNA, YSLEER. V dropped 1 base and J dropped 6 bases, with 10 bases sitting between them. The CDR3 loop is CASSQGGGGEQYF. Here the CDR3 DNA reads TGCGCCAGCAGCCAAGGAGGAGGCGGCGAGCAGTACTTC.

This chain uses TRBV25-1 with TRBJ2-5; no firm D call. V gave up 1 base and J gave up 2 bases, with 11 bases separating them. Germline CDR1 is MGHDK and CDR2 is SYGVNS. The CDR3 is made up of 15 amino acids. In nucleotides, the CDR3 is TGTGCCAGCAGTGAATCCGCACCCAGACAAGAGACCCAGTACTTC. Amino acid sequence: CASSESAPRQETQYF.

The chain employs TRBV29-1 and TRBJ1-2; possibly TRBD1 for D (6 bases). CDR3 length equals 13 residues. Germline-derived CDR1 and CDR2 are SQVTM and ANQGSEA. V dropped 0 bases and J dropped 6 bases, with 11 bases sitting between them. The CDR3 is CSVEEQGSDGYTF. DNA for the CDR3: TGCAGCGTTGAAGAGCAGGGGTCGGATGGCTACACCTTC.

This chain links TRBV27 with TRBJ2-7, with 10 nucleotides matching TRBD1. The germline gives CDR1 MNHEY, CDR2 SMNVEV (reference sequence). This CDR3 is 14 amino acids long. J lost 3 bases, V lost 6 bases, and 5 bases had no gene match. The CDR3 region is CASSKDRGLYEQYF. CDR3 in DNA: TGTGCCAGCAGCAAAGACAGGGGGCTCTACGAGCAGTACTTC.

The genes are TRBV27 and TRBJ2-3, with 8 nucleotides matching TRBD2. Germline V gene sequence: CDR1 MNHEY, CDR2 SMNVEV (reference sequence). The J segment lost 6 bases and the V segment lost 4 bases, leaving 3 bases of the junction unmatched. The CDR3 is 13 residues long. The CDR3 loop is CASSWSSGDTQYF. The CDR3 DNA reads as TGTGCCAGCAGTTGGTCTAGCGGGGATACGCAGTATTTT.